This record covers a single T cell receptor beta chain. This record belongs to a study of cytomegalovirus exposure and HLA in healthy donors. The PCR made use of 60 Vbeta and 13 Jbeta primers. Authors' methods: An analysis performed later counted roughly 80 million unique TCR beta chains (around 9.9 million of them shared). Sequenced by immunoSEQ multiplex PCR; TCRdb stores in-frame clones only, minus some. The D gene and trimming were derived from the DNA, and the V and J assignments and clone size from that table. The table has under 200,000 clones, approximately 71% seen once; the top ten hold 3.5% to 5.5%. Germline V lookup: CDR1 MNHEY, CDR2 SMNVEV (reference sequence). The CDR3 extends over 15 amino acids. Trimming shortened V by 6 bases and J by 8 bases, and 22 bases separated the two germline ends.

This TCR came from a woman between 18 and 29 years old in good health and CMV-seropositive. The sample was PBMCs. The V gene is TRBV27, the J gene TRBJ1-1; no definite D call. The CDR3 sequence is CASRLSLGVASEAFF. In DNA, the CDR3 is TGTGCCAGCAGATTAAGCCTCGGGGTGGCCTCGGAAGCTTTCTTT.